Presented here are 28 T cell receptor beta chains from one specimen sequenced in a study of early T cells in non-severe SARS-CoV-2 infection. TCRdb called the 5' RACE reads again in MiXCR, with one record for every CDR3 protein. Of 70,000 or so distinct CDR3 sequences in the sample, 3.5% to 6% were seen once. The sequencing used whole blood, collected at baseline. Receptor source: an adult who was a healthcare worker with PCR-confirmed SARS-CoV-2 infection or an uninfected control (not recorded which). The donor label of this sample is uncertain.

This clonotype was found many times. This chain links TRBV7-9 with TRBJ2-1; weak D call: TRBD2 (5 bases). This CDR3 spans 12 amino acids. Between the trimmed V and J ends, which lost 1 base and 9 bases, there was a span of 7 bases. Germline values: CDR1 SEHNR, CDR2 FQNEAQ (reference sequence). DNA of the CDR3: TGTGCCAGCAGCTTAGTGAGGGTTGAGCAGTTCTTC. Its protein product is CASSLVRVEQFF. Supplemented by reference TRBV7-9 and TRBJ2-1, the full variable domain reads DTGVSQNPRHKITKRGQNVTFRCDPISEHNRLYWYRQTLGQGPEFLTYFQNEAQLEKSRLLSDRFSAERPKGSFSTLEIQRTEQGDSAMYLCASSLVRVEQFFGPGTRLTVL.

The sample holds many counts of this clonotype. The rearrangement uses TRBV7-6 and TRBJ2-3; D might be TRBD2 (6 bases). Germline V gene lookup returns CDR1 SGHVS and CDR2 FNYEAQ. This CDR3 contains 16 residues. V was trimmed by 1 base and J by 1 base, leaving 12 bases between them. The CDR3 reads CASSLGRAGRTDTQYF. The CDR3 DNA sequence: TGTGCCAGCAGCTTAGGGAGGGCGGGACGCACAGATACGCAGTATTTT.

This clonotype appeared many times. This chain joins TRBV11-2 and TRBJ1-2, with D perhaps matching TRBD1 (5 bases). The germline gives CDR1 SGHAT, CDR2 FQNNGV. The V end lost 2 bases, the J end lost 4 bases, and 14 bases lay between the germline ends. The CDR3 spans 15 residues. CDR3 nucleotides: TGTGCCAGCAGCTTAACCCGCCAGGGTGGCTATGGCTACACCTTC. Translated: CASSLTRQGGYGYTF.

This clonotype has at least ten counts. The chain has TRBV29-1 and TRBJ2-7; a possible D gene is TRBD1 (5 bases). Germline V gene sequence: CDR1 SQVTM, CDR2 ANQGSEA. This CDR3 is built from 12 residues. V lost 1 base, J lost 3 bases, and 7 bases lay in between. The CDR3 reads CSVEVRDYEQYF. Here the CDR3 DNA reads TGCAGCGTTGAAGTCAGGGACTACGAGCAGTACTTC.

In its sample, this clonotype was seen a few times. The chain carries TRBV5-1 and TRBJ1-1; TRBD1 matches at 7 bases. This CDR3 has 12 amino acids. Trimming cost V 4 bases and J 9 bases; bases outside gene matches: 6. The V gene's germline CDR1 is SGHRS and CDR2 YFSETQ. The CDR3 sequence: CASSQTGNKAFF. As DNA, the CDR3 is TGCGCCAGCAGCCAGACAGGGAATAAAGCTTTCTTT.

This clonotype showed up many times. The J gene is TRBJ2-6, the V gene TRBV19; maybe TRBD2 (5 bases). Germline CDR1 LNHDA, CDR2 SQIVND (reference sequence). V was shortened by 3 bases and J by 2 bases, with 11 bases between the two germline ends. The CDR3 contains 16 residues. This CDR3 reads CASSMGVGTGANVLTF. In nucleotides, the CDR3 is TGTGCCAGTAGTATGGGCGTCGGGACTGGGGCCAACGTCCTGACTTTC.

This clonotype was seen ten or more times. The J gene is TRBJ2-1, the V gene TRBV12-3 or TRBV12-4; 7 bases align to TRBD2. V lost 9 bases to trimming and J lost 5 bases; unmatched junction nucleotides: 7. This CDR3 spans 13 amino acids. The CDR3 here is CASKRGTNNEQFF. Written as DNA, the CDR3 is TGTGCCAGTAAGCGGGGCACGAACAATGAGCAGTTCTTC.

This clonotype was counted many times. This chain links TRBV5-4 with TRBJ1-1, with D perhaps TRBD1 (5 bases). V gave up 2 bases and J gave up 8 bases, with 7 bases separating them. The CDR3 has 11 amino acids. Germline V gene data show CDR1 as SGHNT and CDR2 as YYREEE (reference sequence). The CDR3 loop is CASSLDSEAFF. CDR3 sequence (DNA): TGTGCCAGCAGCTTAGACAGCGAAGCTTTCTTT.

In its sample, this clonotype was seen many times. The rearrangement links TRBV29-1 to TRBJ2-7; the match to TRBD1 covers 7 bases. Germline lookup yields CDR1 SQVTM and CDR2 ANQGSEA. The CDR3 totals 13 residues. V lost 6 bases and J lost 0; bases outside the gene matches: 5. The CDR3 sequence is CSVGDSRSYEQYF. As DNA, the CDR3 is TGCAGCGTAGGGGACAGCCGCTCCTACGAGCAGTACTTC.

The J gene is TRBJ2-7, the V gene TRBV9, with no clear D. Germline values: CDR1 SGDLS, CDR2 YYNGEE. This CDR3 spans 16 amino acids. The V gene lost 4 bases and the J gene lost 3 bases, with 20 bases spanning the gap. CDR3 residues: CASSKLGQTLVYEQYF. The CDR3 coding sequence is TGTGCCAGCAGCAAACTGGGCCAGACCCTCGTCTACGAGCAGTACTTC.

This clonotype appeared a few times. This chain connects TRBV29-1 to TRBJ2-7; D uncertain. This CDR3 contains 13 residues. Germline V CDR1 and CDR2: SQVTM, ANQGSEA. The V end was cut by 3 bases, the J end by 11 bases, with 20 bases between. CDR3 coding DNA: TGCAGCGTTGAGGCAGGCCGAAGCTTCGAAAAGTACTTC. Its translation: CSVEAGRSFEKYF.

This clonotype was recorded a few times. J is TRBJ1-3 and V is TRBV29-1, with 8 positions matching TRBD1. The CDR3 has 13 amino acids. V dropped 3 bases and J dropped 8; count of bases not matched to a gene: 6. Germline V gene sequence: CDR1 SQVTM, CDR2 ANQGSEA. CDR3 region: CSVDTGGADTIYF. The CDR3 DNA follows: TGCAGCGTTGATACAGGGGGTGCGGACACCATATATTTT. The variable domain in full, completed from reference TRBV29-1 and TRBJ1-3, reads SAVISQKPSRDICQRGTSLTIQCQVDSQVTMMFWYRQQPGQSLTLIATANQGSEATYESGFVIDKFPISRPNLTFSTLTVSNMSPEDSSIYLCSVDTGGADTIYFGEGSWLTVV.

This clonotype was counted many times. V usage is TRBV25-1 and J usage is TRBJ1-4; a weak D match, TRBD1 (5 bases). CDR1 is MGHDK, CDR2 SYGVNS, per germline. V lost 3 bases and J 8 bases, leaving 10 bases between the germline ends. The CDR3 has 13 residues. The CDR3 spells CASSDPGREKLFF. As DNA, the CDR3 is TGTGCCAGCAGTGACCCAGGGCGGGAAAAACTGTTTTTT.

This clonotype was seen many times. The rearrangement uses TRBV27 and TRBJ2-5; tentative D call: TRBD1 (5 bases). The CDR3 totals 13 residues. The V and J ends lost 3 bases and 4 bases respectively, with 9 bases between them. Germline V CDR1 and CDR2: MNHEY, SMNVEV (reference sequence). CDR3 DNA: TGTGCCAGCAGTTTCAGGGTGGGAGAGACCCAGTACTTC. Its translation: CASSFRVGETQYF.

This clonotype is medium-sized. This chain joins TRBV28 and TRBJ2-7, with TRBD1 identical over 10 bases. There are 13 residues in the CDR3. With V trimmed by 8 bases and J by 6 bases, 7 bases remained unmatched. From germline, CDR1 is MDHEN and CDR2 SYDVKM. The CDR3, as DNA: TGTGCCAGCCGCGGACAGGGGGAGGGCGAGCAGTACTTC. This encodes CASRGQGEGEQYF. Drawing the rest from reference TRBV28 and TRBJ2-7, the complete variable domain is DVKVTQSSRYLVKRTGEKVFLECVQDMDHENMFWYRQDPGLGLRLIYFSYDVKMKEKGDIPEGYSVSREKKERFSLILESASTNQTSMYLCASRGQGEGEQYFGPGTRLTVT.

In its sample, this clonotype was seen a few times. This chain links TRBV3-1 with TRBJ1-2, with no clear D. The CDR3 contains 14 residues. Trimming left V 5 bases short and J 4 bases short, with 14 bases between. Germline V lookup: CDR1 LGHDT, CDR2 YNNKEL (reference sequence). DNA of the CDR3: TGTGCCAGCAGCTCTCAGAGAGAACCCTATGGCTACACCTTC. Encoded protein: CASSSQREPYGYTF.

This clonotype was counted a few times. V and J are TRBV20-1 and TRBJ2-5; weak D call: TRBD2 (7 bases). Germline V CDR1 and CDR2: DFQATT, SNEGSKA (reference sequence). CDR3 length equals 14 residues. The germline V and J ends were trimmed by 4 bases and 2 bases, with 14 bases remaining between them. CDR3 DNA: TGCAGTGCTACAAAGGGGGGGGCACAAGAGACCCAGTACTTC. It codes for CSATKGGAQETQYF.

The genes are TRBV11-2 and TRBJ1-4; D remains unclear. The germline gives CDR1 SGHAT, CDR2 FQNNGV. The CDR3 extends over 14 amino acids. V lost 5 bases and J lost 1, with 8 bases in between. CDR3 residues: CASSLHGTNEKLFF. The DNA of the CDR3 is TGTGCCAGCAGCCTACACGGAACTAATGAAAAACTGTTTTTT.

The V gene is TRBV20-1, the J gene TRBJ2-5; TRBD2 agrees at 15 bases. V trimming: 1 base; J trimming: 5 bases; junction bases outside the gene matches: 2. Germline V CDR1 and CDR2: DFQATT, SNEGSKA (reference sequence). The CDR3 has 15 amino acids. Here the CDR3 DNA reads TGCAGTGCTAGAGGGACTAGCGGGGGGGGCGAGACCCAGTACTTC. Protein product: CSARGTSGGGETQYF.

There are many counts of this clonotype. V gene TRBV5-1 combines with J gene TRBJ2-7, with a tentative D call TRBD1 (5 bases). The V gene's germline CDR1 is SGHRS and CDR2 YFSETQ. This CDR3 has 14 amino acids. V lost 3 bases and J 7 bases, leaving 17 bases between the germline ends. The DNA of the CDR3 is TGCGCCAGCAGCTGGATAACAGGTTCCTCTGAGCAGTACTTC. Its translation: CASSWITGSSEQYF.

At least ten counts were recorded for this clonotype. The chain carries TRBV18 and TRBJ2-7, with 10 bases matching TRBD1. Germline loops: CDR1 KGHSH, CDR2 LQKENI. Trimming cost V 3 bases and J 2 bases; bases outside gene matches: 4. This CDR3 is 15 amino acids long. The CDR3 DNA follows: TGTGCCAGCTCACCGGGACAGGGGTCAACCTACGAGCAGTACTTC. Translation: CASSPGQGSTYEQYF.

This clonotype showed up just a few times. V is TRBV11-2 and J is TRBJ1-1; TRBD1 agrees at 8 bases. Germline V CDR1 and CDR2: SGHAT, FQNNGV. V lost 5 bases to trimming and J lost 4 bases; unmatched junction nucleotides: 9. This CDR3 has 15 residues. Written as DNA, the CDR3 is TGTGCCAGCAGCAACCGGGACAGGCTCCTCACTGAAGCTTTCTTT. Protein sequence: CASSNRDRLLTEAFF.

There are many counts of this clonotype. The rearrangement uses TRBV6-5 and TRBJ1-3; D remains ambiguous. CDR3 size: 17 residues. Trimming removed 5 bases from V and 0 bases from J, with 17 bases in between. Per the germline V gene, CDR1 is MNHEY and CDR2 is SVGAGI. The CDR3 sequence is CASSPPLGRYSGNTIYF. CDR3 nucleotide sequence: TGTGCCAGCAGTCCTCCCCTGGGCCGATACTCTGGAAACACCATATATTTT.

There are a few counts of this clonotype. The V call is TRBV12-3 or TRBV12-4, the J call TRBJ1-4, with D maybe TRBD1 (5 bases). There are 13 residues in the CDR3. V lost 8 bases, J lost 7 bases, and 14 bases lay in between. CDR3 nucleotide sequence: TGTGCCAGCTCCAGGGATAAAGTTGAAAAACTGTTTTTT. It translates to CASSRDKVEKLFF.

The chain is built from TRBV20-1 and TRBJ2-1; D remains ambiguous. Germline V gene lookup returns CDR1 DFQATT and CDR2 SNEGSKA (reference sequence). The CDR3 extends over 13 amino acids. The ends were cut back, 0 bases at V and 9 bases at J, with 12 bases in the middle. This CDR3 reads CSARDIGIREQFF. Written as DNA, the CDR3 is TGCAGTGCTAGAGATATCGGTATCCGTGAGCAGTTCTTC.

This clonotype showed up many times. The CDR3 reads CASSWTVLEAFF. The CDR3 coding sequence is TGTGCCAGCAGCTGGACGGTCCTTGAAGCTTTCTTT. The V and J genes are TRBV12-3 or TRBV12-4 and TRBJ1-1; D remains ambiguous. V lost 6 bases and J 7 bases, leaving 12 bases between the germline ends. This CDR3 has 12 residues.

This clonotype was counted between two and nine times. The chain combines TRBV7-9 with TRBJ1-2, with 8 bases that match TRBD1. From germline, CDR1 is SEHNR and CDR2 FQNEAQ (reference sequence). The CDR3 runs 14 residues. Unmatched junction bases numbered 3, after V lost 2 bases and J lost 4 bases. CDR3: CASSLQGAGYGYTF. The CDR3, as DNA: TGTGCCAGCAGCTTACAGGGGGCGGGCTATGGCTACACCTTC.

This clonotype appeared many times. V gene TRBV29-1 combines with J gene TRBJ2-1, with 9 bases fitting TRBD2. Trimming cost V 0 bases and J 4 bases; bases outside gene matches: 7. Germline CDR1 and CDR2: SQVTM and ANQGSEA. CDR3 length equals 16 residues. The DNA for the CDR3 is TGCAGCGTTGAAGATCGAAGCGGGGGGTCTTACAATGAGCAGTTCTTC. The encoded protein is CSVEDRSGGSYNEQFF.